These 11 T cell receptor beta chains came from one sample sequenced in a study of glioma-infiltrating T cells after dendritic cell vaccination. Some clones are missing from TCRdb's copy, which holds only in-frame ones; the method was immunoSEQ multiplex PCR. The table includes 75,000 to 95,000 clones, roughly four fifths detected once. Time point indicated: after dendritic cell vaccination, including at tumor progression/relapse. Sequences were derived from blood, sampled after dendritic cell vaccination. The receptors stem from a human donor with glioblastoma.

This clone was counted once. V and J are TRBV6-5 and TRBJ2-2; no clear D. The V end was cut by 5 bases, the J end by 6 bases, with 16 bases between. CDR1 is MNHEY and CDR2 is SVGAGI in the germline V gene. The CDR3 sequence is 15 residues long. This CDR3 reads CASSRRQTIPGELFF. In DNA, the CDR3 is TGTGCCAGCAGTAGACGACAAACCATCCCCGGGGAGCTGTTTTTT.

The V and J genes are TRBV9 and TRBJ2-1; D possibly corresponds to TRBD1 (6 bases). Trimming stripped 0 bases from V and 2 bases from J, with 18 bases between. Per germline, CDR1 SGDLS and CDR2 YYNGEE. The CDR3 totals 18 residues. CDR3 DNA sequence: TGTGCCAGCAGCGTAGGCCCAGGGGCGAGTACTACCTACAATGAGCAGTTCTTC. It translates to CASSVGPGASTTYNEQFF.

This chain's CDR3 is CASSRKGAGDIQYF. DNA for the CDR3: TGTGCCAGTAGTAGGAAGGGGGCTGGGGACATTCAGTACTTC. The chain employs TRBV19 and TRBJ2-4; TRBD1 agrees at 7 bases. This CDR3 is 14 amino acids long. Germline V gene sequence: CDR1 LNHDA, CDR2 SQIVND (reference sequence). J was trimmed by 8 bases and V by 4 bases; bases with no gene match: 8.

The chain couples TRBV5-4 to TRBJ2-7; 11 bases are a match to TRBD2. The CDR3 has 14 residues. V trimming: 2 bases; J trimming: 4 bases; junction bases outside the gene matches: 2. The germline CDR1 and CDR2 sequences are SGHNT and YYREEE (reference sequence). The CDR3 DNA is TGTGCCAGCAGCTTTACTAGCGGGGGATACGAGCAGTACTTC. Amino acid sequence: CASSFTSGGYEQYF.

The CDR3 is CSVKQVWRAWGTDTQYF. CDR3 bases: TGCAGCGTTAAACAAGTATGGAGGGCCTGGGGGACAGATACGCAGTATTTT. This sequence joins TRBV29-1 and TRBJ2-3, with D tentatively TRBD2 (6 bases). The ends were cut back, 5 bases at V and 3 bases at J, with 24 bases in the middle. Looked up from germline, CDR1 is SQVTM and CDR2 is ANQGSEA. This CDR3 comprises 17 residues.

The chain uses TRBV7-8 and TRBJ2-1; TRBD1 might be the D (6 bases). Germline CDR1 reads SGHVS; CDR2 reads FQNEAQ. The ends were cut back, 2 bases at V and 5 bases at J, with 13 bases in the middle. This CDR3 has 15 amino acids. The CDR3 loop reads CASSLRLQGNNEQFF. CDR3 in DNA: TGTGCCAGCAGCTTAAGGCTACAGGGCAACAATGAGCAGTTCTTC. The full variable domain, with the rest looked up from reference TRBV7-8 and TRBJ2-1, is GAGVSQSPRYKVAKRGQDVALRCDPISGHVSLFWYQQALGQGPEFLTYFQNEAQLDKSGLPSDRFFAERPEGSVSTLKIQRTQQEDSAVYLCASSLRLQGNNEQFFGPGTRLTVL.

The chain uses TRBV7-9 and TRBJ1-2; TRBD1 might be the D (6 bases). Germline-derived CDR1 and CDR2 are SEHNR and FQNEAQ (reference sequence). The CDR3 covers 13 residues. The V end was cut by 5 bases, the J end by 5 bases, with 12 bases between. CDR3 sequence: CASSRGQTYGYTF. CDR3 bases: TGTGCCAGCAGCCGTGGACAGACTTATGGCTACACCTTC.

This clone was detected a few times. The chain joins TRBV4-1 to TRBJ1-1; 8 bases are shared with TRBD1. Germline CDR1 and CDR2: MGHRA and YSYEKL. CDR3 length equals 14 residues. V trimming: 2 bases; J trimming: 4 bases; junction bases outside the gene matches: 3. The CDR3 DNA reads TGCGCCAGCAGCCAACAGGGGGCGGTCACTGAAGCTTTCTTT. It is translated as CASSQQGAVTEAFF.

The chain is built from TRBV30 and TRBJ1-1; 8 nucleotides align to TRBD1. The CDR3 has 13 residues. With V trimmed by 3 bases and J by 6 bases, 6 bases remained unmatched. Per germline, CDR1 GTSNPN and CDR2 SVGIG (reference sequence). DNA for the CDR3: TGTGCCTGGAGCCGGGACAGGCAATCTGAAGCTTTCTTT. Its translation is CAWSRDRQSEAFF.

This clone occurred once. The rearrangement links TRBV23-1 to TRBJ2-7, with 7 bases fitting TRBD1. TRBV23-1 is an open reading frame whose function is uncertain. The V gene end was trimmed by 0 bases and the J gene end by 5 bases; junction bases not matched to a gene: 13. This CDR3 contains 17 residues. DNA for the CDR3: TGCGCCAGCAGTCAATCGGCGAAGGGGGCGCAGGGCCACGAGCAGTACGTC. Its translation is CASSQSAKGAQGHEQYV.

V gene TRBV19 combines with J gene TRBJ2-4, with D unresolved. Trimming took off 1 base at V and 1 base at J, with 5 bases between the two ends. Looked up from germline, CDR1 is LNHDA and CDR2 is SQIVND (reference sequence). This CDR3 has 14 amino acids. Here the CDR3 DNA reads TGTGCCAGTAGTATAGCTCCTGCCAAAAACATTCAGTACTTC. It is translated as CASSIAPAKNIQYF.